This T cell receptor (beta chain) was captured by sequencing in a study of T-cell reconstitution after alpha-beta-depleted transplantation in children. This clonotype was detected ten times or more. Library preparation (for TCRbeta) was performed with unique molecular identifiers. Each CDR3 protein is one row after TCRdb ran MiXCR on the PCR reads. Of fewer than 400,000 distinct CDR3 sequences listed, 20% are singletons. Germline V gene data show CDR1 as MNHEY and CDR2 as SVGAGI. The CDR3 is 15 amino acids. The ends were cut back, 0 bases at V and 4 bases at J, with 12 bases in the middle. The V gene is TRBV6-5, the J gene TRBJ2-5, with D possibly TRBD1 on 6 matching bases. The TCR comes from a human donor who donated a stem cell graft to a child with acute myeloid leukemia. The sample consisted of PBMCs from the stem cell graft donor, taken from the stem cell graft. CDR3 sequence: CASSYSMGQPETQYF. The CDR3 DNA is TGTGCCAGCAGTTACTCTATGGGACAACCAGAGACCCAGTACTTC.